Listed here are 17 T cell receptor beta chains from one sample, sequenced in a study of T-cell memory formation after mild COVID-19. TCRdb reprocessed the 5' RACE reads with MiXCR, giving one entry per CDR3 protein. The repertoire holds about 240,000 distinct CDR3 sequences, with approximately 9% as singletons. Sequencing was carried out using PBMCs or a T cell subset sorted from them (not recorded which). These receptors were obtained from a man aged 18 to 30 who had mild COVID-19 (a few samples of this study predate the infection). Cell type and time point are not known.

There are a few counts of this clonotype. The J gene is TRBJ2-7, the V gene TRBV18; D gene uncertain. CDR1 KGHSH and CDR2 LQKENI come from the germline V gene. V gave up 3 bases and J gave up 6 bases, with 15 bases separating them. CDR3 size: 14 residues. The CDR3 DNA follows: TGTGCCAGCTCACCCCCTCCGGGCTCCGGCGAGCAGTACGTC. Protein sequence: CASSPPPGSGEQYV.

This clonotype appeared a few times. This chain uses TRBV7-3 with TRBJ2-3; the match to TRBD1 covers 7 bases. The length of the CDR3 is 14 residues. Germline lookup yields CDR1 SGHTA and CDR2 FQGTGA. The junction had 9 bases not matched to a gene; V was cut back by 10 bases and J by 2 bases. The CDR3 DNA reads TGTGCCACCAGTGAGGGGACAGCCACAGATACGCAGTATTTT. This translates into CATSEGTATDTQYF.

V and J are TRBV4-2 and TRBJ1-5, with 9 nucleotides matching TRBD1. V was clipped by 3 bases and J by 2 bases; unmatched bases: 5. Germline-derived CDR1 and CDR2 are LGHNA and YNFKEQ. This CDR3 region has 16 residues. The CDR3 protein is CASSQDRGTGNQPQHF. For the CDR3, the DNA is TGTGCCAGCAGCCAGGACAGGGGTACGGGCAATCAGCCCCAGCATTTT.

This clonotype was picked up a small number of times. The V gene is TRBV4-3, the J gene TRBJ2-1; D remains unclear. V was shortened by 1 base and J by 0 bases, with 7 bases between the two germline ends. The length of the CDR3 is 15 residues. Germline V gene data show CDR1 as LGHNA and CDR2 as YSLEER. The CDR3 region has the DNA TGCGCCAGCAGCCAAGGCTCGAGCTCCTACAATGAGCAGTTCTTC. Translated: CASSQGSSSYNEQFF.

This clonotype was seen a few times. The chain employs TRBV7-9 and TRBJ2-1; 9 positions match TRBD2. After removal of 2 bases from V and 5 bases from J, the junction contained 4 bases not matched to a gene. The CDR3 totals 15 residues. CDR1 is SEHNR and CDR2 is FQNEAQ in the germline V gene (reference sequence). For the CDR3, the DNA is TGTGCCAGCAGCTTAAGACTAGCGGAAAACAATGAGCAGTTCTTC. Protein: CASSLRLAENNEQFF.

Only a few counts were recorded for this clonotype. The CDR3 reads CSAGMERGGQETQYF. The CDR3 nucleotides are TGCAGCGCCGGGATGGAGCGGGGGGGACAAGAGACCCAGTACTTC. This sequence joins TRBV29-1 and TRBJ2-5; 10 nucleotides agree with TRBD2. This CDR3 has 15 residues. The junction had 10 bases not matched to a gene; V was cut back by 7 bases and J by 2 bases. Germline CDR1 is SQVTM and CDR2 is ANQGSEA.

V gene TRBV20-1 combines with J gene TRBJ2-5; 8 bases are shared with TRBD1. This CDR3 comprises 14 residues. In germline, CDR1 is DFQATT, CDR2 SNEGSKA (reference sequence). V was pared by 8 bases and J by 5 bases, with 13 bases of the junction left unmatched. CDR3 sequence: CSTIQGVDGETQYF. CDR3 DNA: TGCAGTACCATACAGGGGGTCGATGGGGAGACCCAGTACTTC.

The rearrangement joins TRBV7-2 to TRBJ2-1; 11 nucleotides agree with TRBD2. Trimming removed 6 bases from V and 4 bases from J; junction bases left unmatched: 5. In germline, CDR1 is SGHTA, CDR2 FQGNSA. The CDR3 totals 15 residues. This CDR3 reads CASRGLAGGYNEQFF. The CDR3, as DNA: TGTGCCAGCAGAGGTCTAGCGGGGGGATACAATGAGCAGTTCTTC. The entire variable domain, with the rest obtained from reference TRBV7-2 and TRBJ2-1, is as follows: GAGVSQSPSNKVTEKGKDVELRCDPISGHTALYWYRQSLGQGLEFLIYFQGNSAPDKSGLPSDRFSAERTGGSVSTLTIQRTQQEDSAVYLCASRGLAGGYNEQFFGPGTRLTVL.

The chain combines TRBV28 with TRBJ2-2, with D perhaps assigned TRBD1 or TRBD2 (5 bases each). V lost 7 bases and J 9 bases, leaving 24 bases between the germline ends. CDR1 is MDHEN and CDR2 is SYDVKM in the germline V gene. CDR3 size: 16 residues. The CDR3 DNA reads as TGTGCCAGCAACCCCAGGGAGTGGGGCCTACCCCGGGAGCTGTTTTTT. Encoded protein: CASNPREWGLPRELFF.

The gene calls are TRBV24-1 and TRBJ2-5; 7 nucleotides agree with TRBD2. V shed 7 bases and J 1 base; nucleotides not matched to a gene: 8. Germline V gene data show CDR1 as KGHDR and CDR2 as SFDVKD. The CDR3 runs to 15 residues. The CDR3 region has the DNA TGTGCCACCAGGACCTCTAGCGGTGCCCAAGAGACCCAGTACTTC. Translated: CATRTSSGAQETQYF.

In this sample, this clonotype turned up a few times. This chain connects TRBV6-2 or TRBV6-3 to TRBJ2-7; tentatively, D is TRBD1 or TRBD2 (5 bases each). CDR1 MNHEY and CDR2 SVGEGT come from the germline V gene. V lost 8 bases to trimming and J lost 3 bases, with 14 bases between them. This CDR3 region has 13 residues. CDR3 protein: CASLQRDRYEQYF. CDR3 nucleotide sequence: TGTGCCAGCCTTCAGAGGGACCGCTACGAGCAGTACTTC.

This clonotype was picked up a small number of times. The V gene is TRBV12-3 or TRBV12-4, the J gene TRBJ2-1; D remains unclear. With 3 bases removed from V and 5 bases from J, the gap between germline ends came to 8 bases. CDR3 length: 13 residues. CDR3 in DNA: TGTGCCAGCAGTTTTTGGCGTGACAATGAGCAGTTCTTC. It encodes CASSFWRDNEQFF.

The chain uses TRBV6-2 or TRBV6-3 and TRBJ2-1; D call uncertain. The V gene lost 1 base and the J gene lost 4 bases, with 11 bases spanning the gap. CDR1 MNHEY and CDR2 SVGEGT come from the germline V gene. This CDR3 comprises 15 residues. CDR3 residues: CASSYWGSKYNEQFF. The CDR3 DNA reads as TGTGCCAGCAGTTACTGGGGATCGAAGTACAATGAGCAGTTCTTC.

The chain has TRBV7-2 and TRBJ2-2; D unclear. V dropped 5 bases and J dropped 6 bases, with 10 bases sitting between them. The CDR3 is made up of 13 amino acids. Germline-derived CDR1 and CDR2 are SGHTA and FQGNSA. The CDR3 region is CASSQIVSGELFF. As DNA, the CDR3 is TGTGCCAGCAGCCAAATAGTATCCGGGGAGCTGTTTTTT.

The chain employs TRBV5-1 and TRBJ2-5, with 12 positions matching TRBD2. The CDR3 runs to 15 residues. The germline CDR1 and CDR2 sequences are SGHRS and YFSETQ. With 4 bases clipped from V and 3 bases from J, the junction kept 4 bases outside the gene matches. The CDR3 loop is CASSPTSGGEETQYF. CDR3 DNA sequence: TGCGCCAGCAGCCCGACTAGCGGGGGAGAAGAGACCCAGTACTTC.

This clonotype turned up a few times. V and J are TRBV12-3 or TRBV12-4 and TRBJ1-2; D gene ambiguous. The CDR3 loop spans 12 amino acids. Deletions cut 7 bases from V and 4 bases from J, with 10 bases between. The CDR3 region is CASTRPSYGYTF. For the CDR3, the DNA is TGTGCCAGCACCCGACCTAGCTATGGCTACACCTTC.

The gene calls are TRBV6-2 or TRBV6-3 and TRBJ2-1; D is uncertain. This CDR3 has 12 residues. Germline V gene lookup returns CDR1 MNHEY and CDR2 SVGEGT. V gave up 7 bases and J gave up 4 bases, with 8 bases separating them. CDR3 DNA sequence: TGTGCCAGCACCCGTGGGTACAATGAGCAGTTCTTC. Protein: CASTRGYNEQFF.